This TCR beta chain was captured by sequencing in a study of blood T cell repertoires in COVID-19 (dated by TCRdb to between 2020 and 2021). Background on the whole study: Collaborator samples came from the United States, Italy and Spain and covered acute and convalescent phases of COVID-19. The material from the prospective study consisted of cDNA or gDNA derived from T cells, B-cell-depleted T cells, or PBMCs. Where HLA class I and class II types were available, the types were taken from metadata supplied by the sample provider, not from assay-based typing. The samples were drawn from the first 160 participants of the ongoing ImmuneRACE study and from more than 1,000 subjects provided by 6 global collaborators. A freely available public database, intended as a resource for researchers studying the immune response to SARS-CoV-2, is where the repertoires were released. Deeply sampled blood TCRbeta repertoires from subjects exposed to, actively infected with, or recovered from COVID-19 were included in the dataset. Nearly every sample came with metadata listing a de-identified subject ID, COVID-19 status, age in years and sex.

CDR1 and CDR2 are drawn from the germline V gene: SQVTM, ANQGSEA. From its cysteine to its phenylalanine, the CDR3 spans 14 amino acids. The entry retains the CDR3 DNA only, 42 bases that are in frame from base 1. V and J are truncated by 7 bases and 2 bases respectively, leaving an intervening sequence of 14 bases. Worth noting for this clone: The antigen it binds to is not known. No base-level quality is on record; no much larger clone is a single base apart.

Study-wide conclusions, independent of this receptor: Clinical and demographic metadata were provided uncurated, with the amount varying by source and participant.

Collaborating institutions collected whole blood in K2EDTA tubes following their own protocols. Collaborator samples were shipped for TCRbeta analysis as frozen whole blood, isolated PBMCs, or DNA extracted from either sample type. TCRbeta CDR3 regions were amplified from genomic DNA by means of the immunoSEQ Assay, a bias-controlled multiplex PCR. Turning to the authors' computational methods: Within the assay, amplification of reference gene primers was used to estimate how many nucleated cells each sample contained. To quantify the absolute abundance of each unique TCRbeta CDR3 rearrangement, sequence reads were collapsed and filtered. For each sample, productive Simpson clonality was calculated by taking the square root of Simpson's diversity index across productive rearrangements. TCRdb provides this immuneACCESS table in a form limited to in-frame rearrangements. Some clones are lacking; in checked studies, under half of them reflect an unresolved V gene, and why the rest are absent is not known. That table supplies the V and J calls and clone size; D and trimming were determined from the DNA. The sample table shows tens of thousands of clones, and around 81% are seen once. Clones ranked in the top ten supply approximately 5.7% of the sample.

The clonotype originates from an older woman with acute or convalescent COVID-19. Sequenced sample: peripheral blood. The chain couples TRBV29-1 to TRBJ2-2; a weak D assignment points to TRBD2 (7 bases agree). The encoded CDR3 is CSAKRGGNTGELFF. The nucleotide sequence reads TGCAGCGCCAAAAGGGGGGGAAACACCGGGGAGCTGTTTTTT.